The sequence of this T cell receptor (beta chain) was determined in a study of OX40 agonist ivuxolimab in advanced cancers. As for the study in general: Dose-escalation patients' cancers were hepatocellular carcinoma, melanoma, renal cell or head and neck cancer.

Germline V CDR1 and CDR2: MGHDK, SYGVNS. V gave up 3 bases and J gave up 3 bases; unmatched junction bases: 1. The CDR3 is 13 residues long. Note on this clone: The target antigen is unknown.

Points from the study as a whole: Dosing at 0.1 to 3.0 mg/kg was accompanied by clonal expansion of CD4+ and CD8+ blood T cells by week 6. Researchers report that CD8+ T cells had, on average, more expanded clones than CD4+.

Assay used: immunoSEQ multiplex PCR; TCRdb lists only in-frame clones, some missing. The data contain about 49,000 clones, about four fifths of them singletons. Blood specimens came from baseline, cycle 4 day 1, and cycle 7 day 1. The material was CD4+ or CD8+ T cells sorted from blood, obtained in a trial of the OX40 agonist ivuxolimab. This sequence was found in an adult with an advanced solid tumor such as melanoma, head and neck, liver or kidney cancer. This sequence joins TRBV25-1 and TRBJ2-5; 7 positions agree with TRBD2. In DNA, the CDR3 is TGTGCCAGCAGTGAGGGGGGGGAAGAGACCCAGTACTTC. It specifies CASSEGGEETQYF.